The 24 T cell receptor beta chains below come from one sample, sequenced in a study of Graves' ophthalmopathy and Graves' hyperthyroidism. Amplified TCR beta CDR3 regions were obtained using RNA transcripts as template. First-round RT-PCR employed HTBI primers, with a second-round multiplex PCR after it. Each CDR3 protein is one row after TCRdb ran MiXCR on the multiplex PCR reads. The sample records about 500,000 distinct CDR3 sequences, approximately 35% being singletons. Sequenced input: peripheral blood or thyroid tissue (not recorded which). The receptors here all came from an adult man with Graves' hyperthyroidism.

J is TRBJ1-1 and V is TRBV20-1; 9 bases agree with TRBD1. With 5 bases clipped from V and 0 bases from J, the junction kept 10 bases outside the gene matches. The CDR3 runs to 16 residues. CDR1 and CDR2 (germline): DFQATT, SNEGSKA (reference sequence). The CDR3 DNA sequence: TGCAGTGCTCCGGACAGGGGACGGCTTCTGAACACTGAAGCTTTCTTT. Translated, it gives CSAPDRGRLLNTEAFF.

At least ten counts were recorded for this clonotype. This CDR3 reads CASSFGTGGETQYF. In DNA form, the CDR3 reads TGTGCCAGCAGCTTTGGGACAGGGGGAGAGACCCAGTACTTC. This chain uses TRBV5-8 with TRBJ2-5, with 11 bases aligning to TRBD1. V lost 2 bases and J lost 4; bases outside the gene matches: 1. From germline, CDR1 is SGHTS and CDR2 YDEGEE. This CDR3 contains 14 residues. The complete variable domain, with remaining parts taken from reference TRBV5-8 and TRBJ2-5, reads EAGVTQSPTHLIKTRGQQATLRCSPISGHTSVYWYQQALGLGLQFLLWYDEGEERNRGNFPPRFSGRQFPNYSSELNVNALELEDSALYLCASSFGTGGETQYFGPGTRLLVL.

The rearrangement joins TRBV7-8 to TRBJ2-3; 9 bases match TRBD2. The CDR3 spans 18 residues. After removal of 7 bases from V and 4 bases from J, the junction contained 18 bases not matched to a gene. Germline V gene sequence: CDR1 SGHVS, CDR2 FQNEAQ. DNA for the CDR3: TGTGCCAGCAACAGAGGGGCGGGAGGGCCCCCTCCGCCAGATACGCAGTATTTT. Its protein is CASNRGAGGPPPPDTQYF.

The CDR3 protein is CASSLSTGAEAFF. The DNA of the CDR3 is TGTGCCAGCAGTTTATCGACAGGGGCTGAAGCTTTCTTT. V gene TRBV6-1 combines with J gene TRBJ1-1; 8 bases match TRBD1. V lost 5 bases and J lost 6; bases outside the gene matches: 5. The CDR3 contains 13 residues. Germline assignment: CDR1 MNHNS and CDR2 SASEGT.

About this clonotype: The germline gene is not matched at one end of the junction; a read error may be the cause. The rearrangement uses TRBV10-3 and TRBJ2-6; D possibly corresponds to TRBD2 (6 bases). The germline V gene has CDR1 ENHRY and CDR2 SYGVKD. The CDR3 covers 12 residues. CDR3 DNA: TGTGCCATCAGTGAGGGGGGGAACACTGAAGCTTTC. Translated: CAISEGGNTEAF.

The chain carries TRBV7-6 and TRBJ1-6; a possible D gene is TRBD1 (6 bases). Per germline, CDR1 SGHVS and CDR2 FNYEAQ. The CDR3 spans 12 residues. With 8 bases removed from V and 10 bases from J, the gap between germline ends came to 12 bases. The CDR3: CASGYRVSPLHF. In nucleotides, the CDR3 is TGTGCCAGCGGCTACAGGGTATCACCCCTCCACTTT.

V and J are TRBV6-5 and TRBJ2-7; the D gene is possibly TRBD2 (5 bases). Germline loops: CDR1 MNHEY, CDR2 SVGAGI. V was clipped by 4 bases and J by 0 bases, with 22 bases between them. The CDR3 is made up of 18 amino acids. Here the CDR3 DNA reads TGTGCCAGCAGTTTCGGGTCCGGCCGGACTTCCAGCTCCTACGAGCAGTACTTC. Translation: CASSFGSGRTSSSYEQYF.

In this sample, this clonotype turned up a few times. This chain's CDR3 is CASSIGRGVLNTEAFF. The CDR3 bases are TGTGCCAGTAGTATTGGACGAGGGGTTTTAAACACTGAAGCTTTCTTT. V gene TRBV19 combines with J gene TRBJ1-1, with D possibly being TRBD1 (5 bases). There are 16 residues in the CDR3. Per germline, CDR1 LNHDA and CDR2 SQIVND (reference sequence). The V end lost 3 bases, the J end lost 2 bases, and 16 bases lay between the germline ends. Based on the CDR3 plus reference TRBV19 and TRBJ1-1, the full variable domain is DGGITQSPKYLFRKEGQNVTLSCEQNLNHDAMYWYRQDPGQGLRLIYYSQIVNDFQKGDIAEGYSVSREKKESFPLTVTSAQKNPTAFYLCASSIGRGVLNTEAFFGQGTRLTVV.

This clonotype appeared many times. CDR3 protein: CASSLEGLGYQPQHF. The CDR3 region has the DNA TGCGCCAGCAGCTTGGAAGGGCTAGGGTATCAGCCCCAGCATTTT. The rearrangement joins TRBV5-1 to TRBJ1-5, with unresolved D. The germline gives CDR1 SGHRS, CDR2 YFSETQ. CDR3 size: 15 residues. Trimming stripped 0 bases from V and 5 bases from J, with 12 bases between.

This clonotype was recorded at least ten times. The chain couples TRBV16 to TRBJ1-1, with D perhaps matching TRBD1 (5 bases). The CDR3 runs 14 residues. Per the germline V gene, CDR1 is KGHSY and CDR2 is FQNENV. With 2 bases removed from V and 0 bases from J, the gap between germline ends came to 7 bases. The CDR3 DNA reads TGTGCCAGCAGCCAAGTCAGGGTGAACACTGAAGCTTTCTTT. It yields the protein CASSQVRVNTEAFF.

This clonotype was observed many times. CDR3: CASKGTVHFGQYF. In nucleotides, the CDR3 is TGTGCCAGCAAAGGGACAGTCCATTTCGGGCAGTACTTC. The V gene is TRBV7-9, the J gene TRBJ2-7, with 7 positions matching TRBD1. Germline V gene data show CDR1 as SEHNR and CDR2 as FQNEAQ (reference sequence). This CDR3 contains 13 residues. V lost 7 bases and J lost 9; bases outside the gene matches: 12.

This clonotype was seen more than once but under ten times. The V call is TRBV12-5, the J call TRBJ2-7; the match to TRBD2 covers 12 bases. Germline CDR1 is LGHNT and CDR2 is FRNRAP. The J segment lost 2 bases and the V segment lost 2 bases, leaving 10 bases of the junction unmatched. This CDR3 has 18 amino acids. CDR3 amino acids: CASGLSGLAGLKPYEQYF. In DNA form, the CDR3 reads TGTGCTAGTGGTTTGTCGGGACTAGCGGGCCTCAAGCCCTACGAGCAGTACTTC.

Concerning this clonotype itself: Lacking the conserved final phenylalanine or tryptophan, this CDR3 likely reflects a read error. No DNA is shown, since the ends of the CDR3 on it are uncertain; the CDR3 is the one TCRdb lists. This CDR3 is CASRGSNT. The V call is TRBV9, the J call TRBJ2-7; TRBD2 is the table's D call, not checked against the DNA. The CDR3 adds up to 8 amino acids, both ends counted. Germline values: CDR1 SGDLS, CDR2 YYNGEE.

The chain has TRBV5-1 and TRBJ2-5, with D hard to call. The CDR3 sequence is 14 residues long. Germline lookup yields CDR1 SGHRS and CDR2 YFSETQ. V was cut by 0 bases and J by 13 bases, with 19 bases left in between. The CDR3: CASSLGGSGLDPYF. CDR3 DNA sequence: TGCGCCAGCAGCTTGGGTGGTTCCGGGCTAGATCCGTACTTC.

On this clonotype itself: This may be a read error, as it is one base from a much larger clone. The chain carries TRBV7-7 and TRBJ1-5; the D is unclear. The DNA end lines up better with TRBJ2-3; the J call may be wrong. The CDR3 has 9 residues. Germline CDR1 is SSHAT and CDR2 is FNYEAQ (reference sequence). This CDR3 reads CASIPTQYF. The CDR3 nucleotides are TGTGCTAGCATCCCCACCCAGTATTTT.

This clonotype appeared many times. The chain joins TRBV5-1 to TRBJ1-4, with 9 bases identical to TRBD1. The CDR3 runs to 14 residues. V shed 1 base, J shed 6 bases, and the junction held 1 base outside the gene matches. From germline, CDR1 is SGHRS and CDR2 YFSETQ. The CDR3 coding sequence is TGCGCCAGCAGCTTGCGGGACAGGGATGAAAAACTGTTTTTT. Protein: CASSLRDRDEKLFF.

This clonotype was observed a few times. The chain recombines TRBV10-3 with TRBJ2-3; no clear D gene. The CDR3 loop spans 13 amino acids. Trimming left V 2 bases short and J 5 bases short, with 8 bases between. Germline CDR1 ENHRY, CDR2 SYGVKD. CDR3 protein: CAISEPTIDTQYF. The CDR3 nucleotides read TGTGCCATCAGTGAGCCGACAATAGATACGCAGTATTTT.

This chain joins TRBV7-9 and TRBJ2-1, with 13 bases aligning to TRBD2. This CDR3 is 17 amino acids long. With V trimmed by 5 bases and J by 3 bases, 7 bases remained unmatched. CDR1 and CDR2 from the germline V gene are SEHNR and FQNEAQ (reference sequence). CDR3 DNA sequence: TGTGCCAGCAGCCTAGGGGGACTAGCGGGAAACTACAATGAGCAGTTCTTC. It is translated as CASSLGGLAGNYNEQFF. The full variable domain, its missing parts supplied by reference TRBV7-9 and TRBJ2-1, is DTGVSQNPRHKITKRGQNVTFRCDPISEHNRLYWYRQTLGQGPEFLTYFQNEAQLEKSRLLSDRFSAERPKGSFSTLEIQRTEQGDSAMYLCASSLGGLAGNYNEQFFGPGTRLTVL.

With respect to this clonotype: A read error may be the cause here, since a much bigger clone is one base away. The genes are TRBV6-4 and TRBJ1-2; D perhaps matches TRBD1 (5 bases). The CDR3 extends over 13 amino acids. CDR1 and CDR2 from the germline V gene are MRHNA and SNTAGT. CDR3 amino acids: CAGSVKGRHGYTF. As DNA, the CDR3 is TGTGCCGGCAGTGTCAAGGGGAGGCATGGCTACACCTTC.

The chain links TRBV2 to TRBJ2-7; D is unclear. Trimming left V 5 bases short and J 6 bases short, with 17 bases between. The CDR3 contains 14 residues. Per germline, CDR1 SNHLY and CDR2 FYNNEI. This CDR3 is CASSIEGPSGEQYF. CDR3 nucleotide sequence: TGTGCCAGCAGTATTGAAGGCCCTTCGGGCGAGCAGTACTTC.

This chain links TRBV10-3 with TRBJ1-5, with a tentative D call TRBD1 (6 bases). Germline V CDR1 and CDR2: ENHRY, SYGVKD. The length of the CDR3 is 13 residues. Trimming took off 4 bases at V and 11 bases at J, with 15 bases between the two ends. In DNA, the CDR3 is TGTGCCATCAGTGTCGGGGGCATAGAGACCCAGCATTTT. Amino acids: CAISVGGIETQHF.

This clonotype was picked up a small number of times. The chain links TRBV20-1 to TRBJ1-2, with D uncertain. The ends were cut back, 3 bases at V and 8 bases at J, with 10 bases in the middle. From germline, CDR1 is DFQATT and CDR2 SNEGSKA (reference sequence). CDR3 length: 11 residues. CDR3 protein: CSARSVSGYTF. The CDR3, as DNA: TGCAGTGCTAGGTCGGTTAGCGGCTACACCTTC.

This clonotype was recorded many times. CDR3 region: CSARGSGLYEQYF. The DNA for the CDR3 is TGCAGCGCCCGGGGTTCGGGGCTCTACGAGCAGTACTTC. The V call is TRBV29-1, the J call TRBJ2-7, with D possibly being TRBD1 or TRBD2 (5 bases each). Trimming cost V 7 bases and J 3 bases, with 16 bases left between them. Per germline, CDR1 SQVTM and CDR2 ANQGSEA. The CDR3 runs to 13 residues.

This clonotype was counted many times. V gene TRBV4-1 combines with J gene TRBJ1-1, with 8 bases aligning to TRBD1. The CDR3 extends over 16 amino acids. Per the germline V gene, CDR1 is MGHRA and CDR2 is YSYEKL. Trimming took 1 base from V and 4 from J; bases not matched to a gene: 8. This chain's CDR3 is CASSQVRTGTGTEAFF. The CDR3 nucleotides are TGCGCCAGCAGCCAAGTCCGGACAGGGACGGGCACTGAAGCTTTCTTT.